The sequence of this T cell receptor (beta chain) was determined in a study of memory CD4+ T cells and cytomegalovirus serostatus. Study results and caveats: CD4+ memory repertoires contained about two fifths of the 164 reported CMV TCRbeta sequences. Suggested: most of the CMV-linked TCR signature lies in CD4+ memory cells.

The CDR3 covers 16 residues. V was shortened by 4 bases and J by 0 bases, with 12 bases between the two germline ends. Per the germline V gene, CDR1 is LGHNA and CDR2 is YNFKEQ. The sort gate was single viable CD3+CD4+CD8-CD45RO+ cells for memory CD4+ T cells. As concerns this clone: What it recognizes is unknown.

Method: immunoSEQ multiplex PCR; TCRdb's copy keeps in-frame clones and lacks some. The table has under 85,000 clones, 78% seen once. This chain uses TRBV4-2 with TRBJ1-4, with D hard to call. This receptor was identified in an adult in good health and CMV-seropositive. The sequencing input was memory CD4+ T cells from blood. Here the CDR3 reads CASSRQVEATNEKLFF. Here the CDR3 DNA reads TGTGCCAGCAGCCGCCAGGTAGAAGCAACTAATGAAAAACTGTTTTTT.